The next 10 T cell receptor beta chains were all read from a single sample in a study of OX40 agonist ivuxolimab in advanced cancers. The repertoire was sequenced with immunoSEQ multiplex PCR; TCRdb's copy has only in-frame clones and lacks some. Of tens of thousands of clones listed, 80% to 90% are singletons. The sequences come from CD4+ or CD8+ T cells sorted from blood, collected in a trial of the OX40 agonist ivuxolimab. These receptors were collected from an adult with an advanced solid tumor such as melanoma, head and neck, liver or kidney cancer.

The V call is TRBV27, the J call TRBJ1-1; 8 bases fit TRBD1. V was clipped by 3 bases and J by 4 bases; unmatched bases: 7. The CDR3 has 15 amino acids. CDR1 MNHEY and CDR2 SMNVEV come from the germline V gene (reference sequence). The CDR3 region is CASSFRTGSGTEAFF. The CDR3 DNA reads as TGTGCCAGCAGTTTCCGGACAGGGTCGGGCACTGAAGCTTTCTTT.

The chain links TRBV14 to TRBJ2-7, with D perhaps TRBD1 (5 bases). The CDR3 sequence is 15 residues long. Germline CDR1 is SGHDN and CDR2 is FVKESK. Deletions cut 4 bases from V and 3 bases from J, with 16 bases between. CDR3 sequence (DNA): TGTGCCAGCAGCCTAGCAGGGATGTCAATCTACGAGCAGTACTTC. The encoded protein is CASSLAGMSIYEQYF.

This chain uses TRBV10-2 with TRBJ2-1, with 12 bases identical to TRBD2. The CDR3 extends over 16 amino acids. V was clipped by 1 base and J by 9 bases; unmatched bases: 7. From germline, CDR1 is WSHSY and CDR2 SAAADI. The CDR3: CASSEFPSGRVGEQFF. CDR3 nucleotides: TGCGCCAGCAGTGAGTTTCCTAGCGGGAGGGTAGGTGAGCAGTTCTTC.

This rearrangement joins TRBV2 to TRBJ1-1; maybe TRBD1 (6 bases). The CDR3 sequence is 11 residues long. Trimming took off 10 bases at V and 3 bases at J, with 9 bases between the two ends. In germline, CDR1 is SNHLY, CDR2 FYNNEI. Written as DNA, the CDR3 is TGTGCCACCCAGGGGTACACTGAAGCTTTCTTT. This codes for CATQGYTEAFF.

The CDR3 is CAASEGWDRSYEQYF. CDR3 sequence (DNA): TGTGCGGCATCGGAGGGGTGGGACAGATCCTACGAGCAGTACTTC. The genes are TRBV10-3 and TRBJ2-7, with a possible D match to TRBD1 (7 bases). Germline loops: CDR1 ENHRY, CDR2 SYGVKD. The CDR3 sequence is 15 residues long.

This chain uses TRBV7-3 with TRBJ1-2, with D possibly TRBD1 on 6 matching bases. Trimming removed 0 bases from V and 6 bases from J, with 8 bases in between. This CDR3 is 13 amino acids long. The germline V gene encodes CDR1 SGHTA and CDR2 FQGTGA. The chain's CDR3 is CASSLTGGDGYTF. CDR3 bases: TGTGCCAGCAGCTTAACAGGGGGAGATGGCTACACCTTC.

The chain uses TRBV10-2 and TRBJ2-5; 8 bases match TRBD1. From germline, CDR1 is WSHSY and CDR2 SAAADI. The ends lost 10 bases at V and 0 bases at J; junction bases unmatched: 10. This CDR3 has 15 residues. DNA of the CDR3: TGCGCCACCATCGGTCCAGGGGGCGACCAAGAGACCCAGTACTTC. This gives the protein CATIGPGGDQETQYF.

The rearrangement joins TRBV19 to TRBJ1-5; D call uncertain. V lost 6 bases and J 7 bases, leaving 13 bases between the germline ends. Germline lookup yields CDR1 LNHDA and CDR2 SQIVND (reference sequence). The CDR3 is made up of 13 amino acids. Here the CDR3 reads CASSSSGYQPQHF. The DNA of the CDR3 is TGTGCCAGTAGCTCCTCGGGGTACCAGCCCCAGCATTTT.

The CDR3 sequence: CASSTRLDNEQFF. The CDR3 nucleotides read TGTGCCAGCAGCACGCGACTCGACAATGAGCAGTTCTTC. The chain joins TRBV7-6 to TRBJ2-1; no firm D call. Trimming took 5 bases from V and 5 from J, leaving 10 bases between them. Germline V lookup: CDR1 SGHVS, CDR2 FNYEAQ. CDR3 length: 13 residues.

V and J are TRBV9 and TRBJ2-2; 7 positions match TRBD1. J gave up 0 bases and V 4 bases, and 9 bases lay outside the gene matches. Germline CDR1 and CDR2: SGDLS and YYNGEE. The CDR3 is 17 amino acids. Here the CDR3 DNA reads TGTGCCAGCAGCCCCAAGGGGGCAGGGGCGAACACCGGGGAGCTGTTTTTT. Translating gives CASSPKGAGANTGELFF.